The clone carrying this T cell receptor (beta chain) was observed a handful of times. Its target is unknown. The data were taken from a study of T-cell memory formation after mild COVID-19. Study overall: Largely, TCR clusters stayed within a single donor.

The CDR3 is 15 residues long. V was clipped by 6 bases and J by 7 bases; unmatched bases: 12. The germline V gene has CDR1 KGHSH and CDR2 LQKENI. Notes on the study in general: A subset of responding clones appeared in pre-infection memory, suggesting cross-reactive memory joined. The study found contracting CD4+ clones mainly in CM and EM and contracting CD8+ clones in EMRA.

Each CDR3 protein is one row after TCRdb ran MiXCR on the 5' RACE reads. The sample consists of hundreds of thousands of distinct CDR3 sequences, around 24% of them appearing once. The source of this sequence is an adult woman who had mild COVID-19 (a few samples of this study predate the infection). Cell type and time point are not known. V usage is TRBV18 and J usage is TRBJ2-3, with 8 bases lining up with TRBD2. The sample was PBMCs or a T cell subset sorted from them (not recorded which). The CDR3 reads CASSRLALLSNTQYF. The CDR3 DNA reads as TGTGCCAGCTCTCGACTAGCGCTCCTCTCAAATACGCAGTATTTT.